What follows are 24 T cell receptor beta chains derived from one specimen sequenced in a study of CD8 T cells in Susac syndrome. The RNA input was roughly 0.45 to 1 ug, and it was reverse transcribed with random hexamers. TCRdb processed the immunoSEQ multiplex PCR reads anew with MiXCR; each CDR3 protein has one entry. This sample yields 170,000 or so distinct CDR3 sequences, of which roughly 94% are seen a single time; 0.1% to 0.12% belongs to the top ten. The sequenced sample was CD4+ T cells from PBMCs. These receptors all come from a human donor with Susac syndrome.

This chain connects TRBV20-1 to TRBJ2-3; 8 positions match TRBD2. Germline CDR1 is DFQATT and CDR2 is SNEGSKA (reference sequence). This CDR3 is 14 amino acids long. The ends lost 4 bases at V and 2 bases at J; junction bases unmatched: 5. CDR3 sequence: CSAKLAVNTDTQYF. The CDR3 coding sequence is TGCAGTGCTAAACTAGCGGTTAACACAGATACGCAGTATTTT.

The chain joins TRBV6-6 to TRBJ2-7; D remains unclear. The CDR3 consists of 11 residues. The germline gives CDR1 MNHNY, CDR2 SVGAGI (reference sequence). Trimming removed 5 bases at V and 5 bases at J, with 7 bases between. The DNA for the CDR3 is TGTGCCAGCAGTCCCCACAACGAGCAGTACTTC. This gives the protein CASSPHNEQYF.

J is TRBJ2-1 and V is TRBV20-1, with 7 bases that match TRBD1. Germline-derived CDR1 and CDR2 are DFQATT and SNEGSKA (reference sequence). V was pared by 0 bases and J by 6 bases, with 8 bases of the junction left unmatched. This CDR3 comprises 15 residues. CDR3 sequence (DNA): TGCAGTGCTAGAGATAGGAGACAGGGACGCAATGAGCAGTTCTTC. This gives the protein CSARDRRQGRNEQFF.

The J gene is TRBJ2-1, the V gene TRBV7-6; D is undetermined. V shed 1 base and J shed 3 bases, with 10 bases lying between them. CDR1 is SGHVS and CDR2 is FNYEAQ in the germline V gene. The CDR3 consists of 15 residues. CDR3 in amino acids: CASSLGQVVYNEQFF. CDR3 coding DNA: TGTGCCAGCAGCTTAGGGCAGGTTGTCTACAATGAGCAGTTCTTC.

This chain links TRBV20-1 with TRBJ2-7; 9 bases are a match to TRBD1. Germline CDR1 DFQATT, CDR2 SNEGSKA (reference sequence). The CDR3 runs to 14 residues. Trimming removed 4 bases from V and 4 bases from J; junction bases left unmatched: 8. Written as DNA, the CDR3 is TGCAGTGCTAACCCGACAGGGGGTTTGTACGAGCAGTACTTC. Protein product: CSANPTGGLYEQYF.

The chain employs TRBV12-3 or TRBV12-4 and TRBJ1-1, with D possibly being TRBD1 (6 bases). The CDR3 extends over 14 amino acids. The V gene lost 3 bases and the J gene lost 8 bases, with 16 bases spanning the gap. The CDR3, as DNA: TGTGCCAGCAGTTTCGGAGACAGGAGGACCGAAGCTTTCTTT. It translates to CASSFGDRRTEAFF.

CDR3: CASSFGGSYQETQYF. As DNA, the CDR3 is TGTGCCAGCAGCTTCGGGGGTTCGTACCAAGAGACCCAGTACTTC. The chain links TRBV7-9 to TRBJ2-5; perhaps TRBD2 as D (6 bases). The CDR3 totals 15 residues. Trimming took off 3 bases at V and 0 bases at J, with 11 bases between the two ends. From germline, CDR1 is SEHNR and CDR2 FQNEAQ (reference sequence). The complete variable domain, with remaining parts taken from reference TRBV7-9 and TRBJ2-5, reads DTGVSQNPRHKITKRGQNVTFRCDPISEHNRLYWYRQTLGQGPEFLTYFQNEAQLEKSRLLSDRFSAERPKGSFSTLEIQRTEQGDSAMYLCASSFGGSYQETQYFGPGTRLLVL.

V is TRBV9 and J is TRBJ2-5; no firm D call. The germline V gene encodes CDR1 SGDLS and CDR2 YYNGEE. Between the trimmed V and J ends, which lost 0 bases and 3 bases, there was a span of 15 bases. CDR3 length equals 16 residues. CDR3 bases: TGTGCCAGCAGCGTAGCTACGTATGGGCAGAAAGAGACCCAGTACTTC. This codes for CASSVATYGQKETQYF.

Details on this clonotype: Because the CDR3's place on the DNA is in doubt, the DNA is left out and the CDR3 is given as listed by TCRdb. This sequence joins TRBV20-1 and TRBJ2-6. The germline V gene has CDR1 DFQATT and CDR2 SNEGSKA (reference sequence). The length of the CDR3 is 12 amino acids, counting both ends. The CDR3: CSAVPGANVLTF.

This clonotype has a handful of counts. The chain couples TRBV5-4 to TRBJ2-5; D perhaps matches TRBD2 (6 bases). Germline CDR1 SGHNT, CDR2 YYREEE (reference sequence). Trimming pared 4 bases from V and 7 bases from J, leaving 17 bases between. This CDR3 region has 14 residues. Here the CDR3 DNA reads TGTGCCAGCAGCACCCCCGACGGAGGGTGGACCCAGTACTTC. Translation gives CASSTPDGGWTQYF. The full variable domain, rest sourced from reference TRBV5-4 and TRBJ2-5, is ETGVTQSPTHLIKTRGQQVTLRCSSQSGHNTVSWYQQALGQGPQFIFQYYREEENGRGNFPPRFSGLQFPNYSSELNVNALELDDSALYLCASSTPDGGWTQYFGPGTRLLVL.

This chain links TRBV27 with TRBJ1-2, with a tentative D call TRBD1 (6 bases). From germline, CDR1 is MNHEY and CDR2 SMNVEV (reference sequence). The CDR3 consists of 15 residues. Trimming took off 3 bases at V and 0 bases at J, with 11 bases between the two ends. CDR3 sequence reads: CASSLRGAANYGYTF. The CDR3 DNA reads as TGTGCCAGCAGTTTGCGGGGGGCGGCTAACTATGGCTACACCTTC.

The chain recombines TRBV5-4 with TRBJ2-1, with D uncertain. V was cut by 3 bases and J by 1 base, with 8 bases left in between. The CDR3 sequence is 14 residues long. From germline, CDR1 is SGHNT and CDR2 YYREEE (reference sequence). CDR3 amino acids: CASSSALSYNEQFF. The CDR3 coding sequence is TGTGCCAGCAGCTCCGCTCTGTCCTACAATGAGCAGTTCTTC.

CDR3 sequence (DNA): TGTGCCAGCAGCAGGGATCCCCTGGACGGTACCTACGAGCAGTACTTC. This sequence encodes CASSRDPLDGTYEQYF. This chain connects TRBV6-1 to TRBJ2-7; the D gene is possibly TRBD1 (5 bases). There are 16 residues in the CDR3. Germline V gene lookup returns CDR1 MNHNS and CDR2 SASEGT. V lost 6 bases and J lost 2, with 20 bases in between.

CDR3 sequence (DNA): TGTGCCAGCAGCAAAGACCCCGGACTTTGTTCACCCGCAAAAGAGACCCAGTACTTC. Translation gives CASSKDPGLCSPAKETQYF. This chain connects TRBV21-1 to TRBJ2-5; the table assigns TRBD2, which was not confirmed against the DNA. TRBV21-1 represents a pseudogene. The CDR3 loop spans 19 amino acids.

The J gene is TRBJ2-7, the V gene TRBV3-1; D call uncertain. The CDR3 is 14 amino acids. V gave up 1 base and J gave up 0 bases, with 7 bases separating them. CDR1 is LGHDT, CDR2 YNNKEL, per germline (reference sequence). The CDR3 protein is CASSQGMFSYEQYF. The CDR3, as DNA: TGTGCCAGCAGCCAAGGGATGTTCTCCTACGAGCAGTACTTC.

V is TRBV7-9 and J is TRBJ2-7, with D perhaps matching TRBD1 (5 bases). Germline loops: CDR1 SEHNR, CDR2 FQNEAQ (reference sequence). Trimming removed 8 bases from V and 2 bases from J, with 16 bases in between. This CDR3 has 14 residues. The CDR3 region is CASVDRQGPYEQYF. CDR3 bases: TGTGCCAGCGTGGATCGGCAGGGCCCCTACGAGCAGTACTTC.

This clonotype appeared a single time. This chain joins TRBV5-1 and TRBJ2-7; 11 nucleotides agree with TRBD2. The V and J ends lost 0 bases and 1 base, in that order; junction bases with no gene match: 9. Per the germline V gene, CDR1 is SGHRS and CDR2 is YFSETQ. The CDR3 length is 18 residues. CDR3 sequence: CASSLDGLAGSPSYEQYF. CDR3 coding DNA: TGCGCCAGCAGCTTGGATGGACTAGCGGGTTCCCCATCCTACGAGCAGTACTTC.

In DNA form, the CDR3 reads TGTGCCAGCAGCCCAGTTTCAAGTCTAGCGGAAAACAATGAGCAGTTCTTC. Its translation is CASSPVSSLAENNEQFF. This chain uses TRBV5-6 with TRBJ2-1, with TRBD2 matching 7 bases. CDR3 length: 17 residues. V dropped 4 bases and J dropped 5; count of bases not matched to a gene: 15. The germline gives CDR1 SGHDT, CDR2 YYEEEE.

The chain uses TRBV30 and TRBJ2-6; D uncertain. The CDR3 has 16 residues. From germline, CDR1 is GTSNPN and CDR2 SVGIG (reference sequence). The germline V and J ends were trimmed by 2 bases and 0 bases, with 11 bases remaining between them. The CDR3 DNA sequence: TGTGCCTGGAGTACCCCGAGGCACTCTGGGGCCAACGTCCTGACTTTC. Amino acid sequence: CAWSTPRHSGANVLTF.

The rearrangement links TRBV5-4 to TRBJ2-1; no clear D. The germline gives CDR1 SGHNT, CDR2 YYREEE (reference sequence). The V end was cut by 2 bases, the J end by 6 bases, with 3 bases between. The CDR3 is 11 amino acids. CDR3 nucleotide sequence: TGTGCCAGCAGCTTCACCAATGAGCAGTTCTTC. Translating it yields CASSFTNEQFF.

The chain uses TRBV2 and TRBJ2-1; 11 nucleotides line up with TRBD2. Germline CDR1 is SNHLY and CDR2 is FYNNEI. The length of the CDR3 is 19 residues. V lost 2 bases to trimming and J lost 0 bases; unmatched junction nucleotides: 9. The DNA of the CDR3 is TGTGCCAGCAGTGAAAGGGCTAGCGGGGGGCTTAGCTCCTACAATGAGCAGTTCTTC. Protein product: CASSERASGGLSSYNEQFF.

V is TRBV4-1 and J is TRBJ2-5, with 10 bases aligning to TRBD1. The CDR3 has 18 residues. Germline loops: CDR1 MGHRA, CDR2 YSYEKL. The V segment lost 3 bases and the J segment 1 base; nucleotides outside the gene matches: 11. As DNA, the CDR3 is TGCGCCAGCAGCCAGGGAAGGCTCCGGACAGGGGGCCAAGAGACCCAGTACTTC. Translating gives CASSQGRLRTGGQETQYF.

The chain couples TRBV7-8 to TRBJ2-5; maybe TRBD2 (5 bases). V was clipped by 5 bases and J by 1 base, with 17 bases between them. The CDR3 has 16 amino acids. Germline CDR1 and CDR2: SGHVS and FQNEAQ. CDR3: CASSPGKGRVQETQYF. The DNA for the CDR3 is TGTGCCAGCAGCCCAGGTAAAGGGCGGGTCCAAGAGACCCAGTACTTC.

This clonotype has just a few counts. The rearrangement uses TRBV5-4 and TRBJ2-5; 9 bases are shared with TRBD2. The CDR3 spans 15 residues. Germline V gene data show CDR1 as SGHNT and CDR2 as YYREEE (reference sequence). Germline trimming cut 0 bases from V and 9 bases from J; bases unmatched to any gene: 9. The CDR3 coding sequence is TGTGCCAGCAGCTTGGTTAGCGGGGGCCCTAGGGCCCAGTACTTC. This translates into CASSLVSGGPRAQYF.